The sequence of this T cell receptor beta chain was determined in a study of shared T cell receptors in the human thymus. Repertoires were generated with immunoSEQ multiplex PCR, while TCRdb's copy carries only in-frame clones and drops some. The repertoire holds 540,000 or so clones, with about four fifths as singletons. The data also belong to a second study, concerning human thymus T cells. That source adds: Thymus specimens were resections from corrective heart surgery. Overlap was high between thymic repertoires from unrelated individuals, as reported in related research.

The sequenced sample consisted of thymocytes. The sequence was obtained from a boy under two years old with a congenital heart defect.

The CDR3 DNA reads TGTGCCAGCAGTCCCCTCGCAGGGGCCACTGAAGCTTTCTTT. This sequence encodes CASSPLAGATEAFF. This rearrangement joins TRBV6-6 to TRBJ1-1, with a tentative D call TRBD1 (6 bases). The CDR3 runs 14 residues. Trimming pared 5 bases from V and 4 bases from J, leaving 14 bases between. CDR1 MNHNY and CDR2 SVGAGI come from the germline V gene (reference sequence).